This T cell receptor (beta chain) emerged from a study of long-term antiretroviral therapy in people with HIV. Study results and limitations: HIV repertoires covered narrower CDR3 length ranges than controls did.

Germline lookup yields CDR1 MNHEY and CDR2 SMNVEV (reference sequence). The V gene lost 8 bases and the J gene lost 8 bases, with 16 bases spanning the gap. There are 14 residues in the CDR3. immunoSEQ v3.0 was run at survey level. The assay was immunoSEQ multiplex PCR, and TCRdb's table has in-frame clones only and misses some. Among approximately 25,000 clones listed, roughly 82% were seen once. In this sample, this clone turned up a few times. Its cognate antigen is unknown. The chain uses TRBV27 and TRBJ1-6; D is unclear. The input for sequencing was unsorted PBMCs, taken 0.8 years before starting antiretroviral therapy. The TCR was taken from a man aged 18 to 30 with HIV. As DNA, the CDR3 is TGTGCCAGCTTAAGAGTTCCCTCAGATTCACCCCTCCACTTT. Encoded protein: CASLRVPSDSPLHF.